These T cell receptor beta chains were read from a single sample in a study of OX40 agonist ivuxolimab in advanced cancers. Produced via immunoSEQ multiplex PCR; TCRdb's table is partial and in-frame only. The sample includes approximately 50,000 clones, about 80% of them seen just once. The sample consisted of CD4+ or CD8+ T cells sorted from blood, taken in a trial of the OX40 agonist ivuxolimab. The receptors derive from an adult with an advanced solid tumor such as melanoma, head and neck, liver or kidney cancer. The CDR3 runs from the conserved cysteine through the conserved F or W. A D gene is named only where the DNA matches it firmly. Only part of the rows carry a size: once, few, many, or a class if the clone is expanded.

clone_size: once; v_call: TRBV28; d_call: -; j_call: TRBJ1-3; cdr3_aa: CASRQEGNTIYF; cdr3_nt: TGTGCCAGCCGACAAGAGGGAAACACCATATATTTT
clone_size: -; v_call: TRBV27; d_call: TRBD2; j_call: TRBJ2-7; cdr3_aa: CASSPRVAGGWEQYF; cdr3_nt: TGTGCCAGCAGTCCCAGGGTAGCGGGAGGGTGGGAGCAGTACTTC
clone_size: few; v_call: TRBV2; d_call: -; j_call: TRBJ1-1; cdr3_aa: CASTQQGMNTEAFF; cdr3_nt: TGTGCCAGCACTCAACAGGGAATGAACACTGAAGCTTTCTTT
clone_size: -; v_call: TRBV7-6; d_call: -; j_call: TRBJ2-1; cdr3_aa: CASSLVPVGQSSYNEQFF; cdr3_nt: TGTGCCAGCAGCTTAGTCCCGGTAGGGCAGAGCTCCTACAATGAGCAGTTCTTC
clone_size: -; v_call: TRBV7-6; d_call: -; j_call: TRBJ1-1; cdr3_aa: CASSLQRYTEAFF; cdr3_nt: TGTGCCAGCAGCTTACAGAGGTACACTGAAGCTTTCTTT
clone_size: -; v_call: TRBV27; d_call: TRBD1; j_call: TRBJ2-2; cdr3_aa: CASIPGTGGTGELFF; cdr3_nt: TGTGCCAGCATTCCCGGGACAGGGGGCACCGGGGAGCTGTTTTTT
clone_size: -; v_call: TRBV6-6; d_call: -; j_call: TRBJ1-2; cdr3_aa: CASRSSRGGIYGYTF; cdr3_nt: TGTGCCAGCAGATCTTCCAGGGGCGGGATCTATGGCTACACCTTC
clone_size: -; v_call: TRBV6-5; d_call: TRBD1; j_call: TRBJ1-6; cdr3_aa: CASKDRGNSPLHF; cdr3_nt: TGTGCCAGCAAGGACAGGGGAAATTCACCCCTCCACTTT
clone_size: -; v_call: TRBV5-1; d_call: -; j_call: TRBJ1-1; cdr3_aa: CASKTDVMNTEAFF; cdr3_nt: TGCGCCAGCAAGACAGATGTCATGAACACTGAAGCTTTCTTT
clone_size: few; v_call: TRBV12-5; d_call: -; j_call: TRBJ2-1; cdr3_aa: CASGLVMGNEQFF; cdr3_nt: TGTGCTAGTGGTTTGGTTATGGGGAATGAGCAGTTCTTC
clone_size: -; v_call: TRBV9; d_call: -; j_call: TRBJ2-7; cdr3_aa: CASSPEHFREQYF; cdr3_nt: TGTGCCAGCAGTCCTGAGCACTTTCGGGAGCAGTACTTC
clone_size: -; v_call: TRBV30; d_call: TRBD1; j_call: TRBJ2-6; cdr3_aa: CAYDRAGANVLTF; cdr3_nt: TGTGCCTACGACAGGGCCGGGGCCAACGTCCTGACTTTC
clone_size: -; v_call: TRBV6-5; d_call: -; j_call: TRBJ2-7; cdr3_aa: CASRTDRTVEQYF; cdr3_nt: TGTGCCAGCAGAACCGACAGGACCGTCGAGCAGTACTTC
clone_size: -; v_call: TRBV4-1; d_call: -; j_call: TRBJ1-1; cdr3_aa: CASSLGLPRGVSTEAFF; cdr3_nt: TGCGCCAGCAGCCTAGGCCTCCCCAGGGGCGTAAGCACTGAAGCTTTCTTT
clone_size: -; v_call: TRBV7-9; d_call: TRBD2; j_call: TRBJ2-3; cdr3_aa: CASSFGGTGTDTQYF; cdr3_nt: TGTGCCAGCAGCTTCGGGGGGACCGGCACAGATACGCAGTATTTT
clone_size: -; v_call: TRBV6-5; d_call: -; j_call: TRBJ2-5; cdr3_aa: CASSTGKGRQETQYF; cdr3_nt: TGTGCCAGCAGTACAGGGAAGGGTCGTCAAGAGACCCAGTACTTC
clone_size: -; v_call: TRBV7-2; d_call: TRBD2; j_call: TRBJ2-5; cdr3_aa: CASSLARLAGGPGETQYF; cdr3_nt: TGTGCCAGCAGCTTAGCGCGTCTAGCGGGAGGGCCGGGTGAGACCCAGTACTTC
clone_size: -; v_call: TRBV2; d_call: -; j_call: TRBJ2-1; cdr3_aa: CASSGVGYGGEQFF; cdr3_nt: TGTGCCAGCAGTGGGGTAGGCTACGGGGGTGAGCAGTTCTTC
clone_size: -; v_call: TRBV7-8; d_call: TRBD1; j_call: TRBJ1-4; cdr3_aa: CASSSSGTGGEKLFF; cdr3_nt: TGTGCCAGCAGCTCTTCCGGGACAGGGGGCGAAAAACTGTTTTTT
clone_size: -; v_call: TRBV5-5; d_call: -; j_call: TRBJ1-1; cdr3_aa: CASSQTAMNTEAFF; cdr3_nt: TGTGCCAGCAGCCAGACAGCTATGAACACTGAAGCTTTCTTT
clone_size: -; v_call: TRBV5-8; d_call: -; j_call: TRBJ2-5; cdr3_aa: CASSGGTNQETQYF; cdr3_nt: TGTGCCAGCAGCGGGGGGACCAACCAAGAGACCCAGTACTTC
clone_size: -; v_call: TRBV5-1; d_call: -; j_call: TRBJ2-7; cdr3_aa: CASSPRTGSYEQYF; cdr3_nt: TGCGCCAGCAGCCCTAGGACGGGATCCTACGAGCAGTACTTC
clone_size: -; v_call: TRBV9; d_call: -; j_call: TRBJ1-3; cdr3_aa: CASSVATGSSGNTIYF; cdr3_nt: TGTGCCAGCAGCGTAGCTACGGGGAGCTCTGGAAACACCATATATTTT
clone_size: -; v_call: TRBV28; d_call: TRBD1; j_call: TRBJ2-7; cdr3_aa: CAGRGQGAHEQYF; cdr3_nt: TGTGCCGGAAGGGGACAGGGAGCCCACGAGCAGTACTTC
clone_size: -; v_call: TRBV7-9; d_call: -; j_call: TRBJ2-2; cdr3_aa: CASSFWPPKGLDTGELFF; cdr3_nt: TGTGCCAGCAGCTTTTGGCCCCCCAAGGGCTTAGACACCGGGGAGCTGTTTTTT
clone_size: -; v_call: TRBV2; d_call: TRBD2; j_call: TRBJ2-1; cdr3_aa: CASRAVTGTSGGRNEQFF; cdr3_nt: TGTGCCAGCAGAGCGGTTACCGGGACTAGCGGGGGGCGCAATGAGCAGTTCTTC
clone_size: -; v_call: TRBV19; d_call: -; j_call: TRBJ2-7; cdr3_aa: CASSIRDNYEQYF; cdr3_nt: TGTGCCAGTAGTATCCGGGACAATTACGAGCAGTACTTC
clone_size: -; v_call: TRBV7-7; d_call: TRBD1; j_call: TRBJ2-7; cdr3_aa: CASSLVGQAEQYF; cdr3_nt: TGTGCCAGCAGCTTAGTGGGACAGGCAGAGCAGTACTTC
clone_size: -; v_call: TRBV14; d_call: TRBD1; j_call: TRBJ1-3; cdr3_aa: CASSLGQGGNTIYF; cdr3_nt: TGTGCCAGCAGCCTTGGACAGGGGGGAAACACCATATATTTT
clone_size: -; v_call: TRBV6-6; d_call: -; j_call: TRBJ1-5; cdr3_aa: CASSPGGANQPQHF; cdr3_nt: TGTGCCAGCAGTCCCGGGGGGGCCAATCAGCCCCAGCATTTT
clone_size: -; v_call: TRBV6-6; d_call: -; j_call: TRBJ2-7; cdr3_aa: CASSLAGGDEQYF; cdr3_nt: TGTGCCAGCAGTTTGGCAGGGGGGGATGAGCAGTACTTC
clone_size: -; v_call: TRBV30; d_call: -; j_call: TRBJ1-2; cdr3_aa: CAWSAGTVHYGYTF; cdr3_nt: TGTGCCTGGAGTGCTGGGACGGTGCACTATGGCTACACCTTC
clone_size: -; v_call: TRBV2; d_call: -; j_call: TRBJ2-2; cdr3_aa: CARGAGAGELFF; cdr3_nt: TGTGCCAGAGGCGCAGGGGCCGGGGAGCTGTTTTTT
clone_size: -; v_call: TRBV2; d_call: -; j_call: TRBJ1-5; cdr3_aa: CASSTRQPPFQPQHF; cdr3_nt: TGTGCCAGCAGTACCCGACAGCCTCCGTTTCAGCCCCAGCATTTT
clone_size: -; v_call: TRBV29-1; d_call: -; j_call: TRBJ2-2; cdr3_aa: CSVGGYTGELFF; cdr3_nt: TGCAGCGTTGGGGGGTACACCGGGGAGCTGTTTTTT